A single sample gave rise to the 29 T cell receptor beta chains below, sequenced in a study of blood T cell repertoires in COVID-19. Sequencing used immunoSEQ multiplex PCR; TCRdb keeps in-frame clones, though not all of them. The sample has over 200,000 clones, around 90% seen once. The sequenced material came from peripheral blood. The source of these receptors is a woman between 18 and 29 years old who had recovered from COVID-19.

The chain is built from TRBV27 and TRBJ2-1; 12 nucleotides agree with TRBD1. V shed 7 bases and J 9 bases; nucleotides not matched to a gene: 10. CDR3 length: 15 amino acids. CDR1 and CDR2 (germline): MNHEY, SMNVEV (reference sequence). DNA of the CDR3: TGTGCCAGCACCTCATCCGGGACAGGGGGCGGTGAGCAGTTCTTC. Translation gives CASTSSGTGGGEQFF.

CDR3 sequence: CASSASGTGSHEQYF. The CDR3 nucleotides read TGTGCCAGCAGTGCTTCCGGGACAGGGAGCCACGAGCAGTACTTC. The chain combines TRBV25-1 with TRBJ2-7, with 9 nucleotides matching TRBD1. This CDR3 spans 15 amino acids. V dropped 4 bases and J dropped 5; count of bases not matched to a gene: 9. The germline V gene encodes CDR1 MGHDK and CDR2 SYGVNS.

The chain uses TRBV27 and TRBJ1-1, with 10 bases lining up with TRBD1. Trimming took 1 base from V and 5 from J; bases not matched to a gene: 4. Germline V gene data show CDR1 as MNHEY and CDR2 as SMNVEV (reference sequence). The CDR3 length is 15 residues. The CDR3 loop reads CASSLWDRGRTEAFF. DNA of the CDR3: TGTGCCAGCAGTTTATGGGACAGGGGTAGGACTGAAGCTTTCTTT.

The V gene is TRBV18, the J gene TRBJ2-7; maybe TRBD2 (6 bases). V was cut by 3 bases and J by 3 bases, with 9 bases left in between. The CDR3 consists of 13 residues. Germline V gene sequence: CDR1 KGHSH, CDR2 LQKENI. CDR3 residues: CASSPATSYEQYF. The DNA for the CDR3 is TGTGCCAGCTCACCCGCGACTAGCTACGAGCAGTACTTC.

By frequency in the sample, this clone is medium-sized. CDR3 loop: CASSYTGASSYEQYF. CDR3 in DNA: TGTGCCAGCAGTTATACGGGAGCTAGCTCCTACGAGCAGTACTTC. The chain couples TRBV6-5 to TRBJ2-7; a weak D match, TRBD2 (6 bases). This CDR3 region has 15 residues. CDR1 is MNHEY and CDR2 is SVGAGI in the germline V gene. Deletions cut 3 bases from V and 0 bases from J, with 12 bases between.

The V and J genes are TRBV19 and TRBJ1-3, with D possibly matching TRBD1 (5 bases). CDR1 is LNHDA, CDR2 SQIVND, per germline (reference sequence). This CDR3 has 15 residues. Trimming left V 3 bases short and J 0 bases short, with 9 bases between. CDR3 DNA: TGTGCCAGTAGTATCTTGGGGGGCTCTGGAAACACCATATATTTT. This codes for CASSILGGSGNTIYF.

The V gene is TRBV19, the J gene TRBJ2-7; 9 bases align to TRBD1. The CDR3 is made up of 13 amino acids. The V gene end was trimmed by 7 bases and the J gene end by 5 bases; junction bases not matched to a gene: 6. Per germline, CDR1 LNHDA and CDR2 SQIVND (reference sequence). The CDR3 nucleotides are TGTGCCAGTACCCACCGGACAGGGGACGAGCAGTACTTC. Translation: CASTHRTGDEQYF.

This chain links TRBV3-1 (or the pseudogene TRBV3-2) with TRBJ2-7, with D perhaps TRBD1 (6 bases). This CDR3 spans 15 amino acids. Looked up from germline, CDR1 is LGHDT and CDR2 is YNNKEL (reference sequence). Trimming removed 1 base from V and 3 bases from J, with 13 bases in between. The CDR3 loop reads CASSQAARGGYEQYF. DNA for the CDR3: TGTGCCAGCAGCCAAGCTGCGAGAGGGGGCTACGAGCAGTACTTC.

This chain links TRBV19 with TRBJ1-5; TRBD1 matches 7 bases. This CDR3 has 15 amino acids. J lost 5 bases, V lost 5 bases, and 9 bases had no gene match. Looked up from germline, CDR1 is LNHDA and CDR2 is SQIVND (reference sequence). The CDR3 DNA reads as TGTGCCAGTAGTTCCCCCCGACAGGGAGATCAGCCCCAGCATTTT. It yields the protein CASSSPRQGDQPQHF.

This clone was detected only once. This sample includes further DNA sequences coding for the same CDR3. The chain recombines TRBV4-2 with TRBJ2-3, with 7 nucleotides matching TRBD1. J gave up 1 base and V 3 bases, and 1 base lay outside the gene matches. This CDR3 spans 14 amino acids. CDR1 is LGHNA, CDR2 YNFKEQ, per germline. CDR3 sequence (DNA): TGTGCCAGCAGCCAGGGGACAGGCACAGATACGCAGTATTTT. Encoded protein: CASSQGTGTDTQYF.

This clone is a singleton in its sample. The chain has TRBV11-2 and TRBJ1-2; no clear D. CDR3 length equals 14 residues. CDR1 is SGHAT and CDR2 is FQNNGV in the germline V gene. Trimming shortened V by 5 bases and J by 4 bases, and 14 bases separated the two germline ends. CDR3 loop: CASSRGLDGYGYTF. The CDR3, as DNA: TGTGCCAGCAGCCGAGGGTTGGACGGCTATGGCTACACCTTC.

The chain joins TRBV29-1 to TRBJ2-1; no reliable D call. Germline values: CDR1 SQVTM, CDR2 ANQGSEA. Between the trimmed V and J ends, which lost 1 base and 4 bases, there was a span of 20 bases. The CDR3 extends over 17 amino acids. CDR3 region: CSVEGLVGYHQYNEQFF. For the CDR3, the DNA is TGCAGCGTTGAAGGACTGGTCGGCTACCACCAATACAATGAGCAGTTCTTC.

The chain carries TRBV5-1 and TRBJ1-5; 9 bases align to TRBD1. The J segment lost 6 bases and the V segment lost 2 bases, leaving 3 bases of the junction unmatched. The CDR3 totals 14 residues. Germline V gives CDR1 SGHRS, CDR2 YFSETQ. The chain's CDR3 is CASSFGTGTQPQHF. CDR3 coding DNA: TGCGCCAGCAGCTTCGGGACAGGGACTCAGCCCCAGCATTTT. The entire variable domain, with the rest obtained from reference TRBV5-1 and TRBJ1-5, is as follows: KAGVTQTPRYLIKTRGQQVTLSCSPISGHRSVSWYQQTPGQGLQFLFEYFSETQRNKGNFPGRFSGRQFSNSRSEMNVSTLELGDSALYLCASSFGTGTQPQHFGDGTRLSIL.

The CDR3 DNA reads as TGTGCCAGCAGTGATTCCGCAGGCCTGGTTCAGCCCCAGCATTTT. It is translated as CASSDSAGLVQPQHF. The chain couples TRBV27 to TRBJ1-5; D remains ambiguous. This CDR3 is 15 amino acids long. Germline V CDR1 and CDR2: MNHEY, SMNVEV (reference sequence). With 5 bases removed from V and 6 bases from J, the gap between germline ends came to 17 bases.

This chain joins TRBV27 and TRBJ2-1; 9 nucleotides line up with TRBD2. Germline-derived CDR1 and CDR2 are MNHEY and SMNVEV (reference sequence). The CDR3 spans 20 residues. The J segment lost 0 bases and the V segment lost 5 bases, leaving 17 bases of the junction unmatched. The CDR3 here is CASSLALAGSLKSSYNEQFF. CDR3 DNA: TGTGCCAGCAGTCTAGCTCTAGCGGGATCTCTCAAGAGCTCCTACAATGAGCAGTTCTTC.

This clone was seen more than once but under ten times. The chain uses TRBV5-6 and TRBJ1-5; D perhaps matches TRBD1 (6 bases). Trimming took 3 bases from V and 0 from J, leaving 16 bases between them. Germline loops: CDR1 SGHDT, CDR2 YYEEEE. The CDR3 contains 17 residues. This CDR3 reads CASSSRPGDHSNQPQHF. The CDR3 nucleotides are TGTGCCAGCAGCTCCCGTCCAGGGGACCATAGCAATCAGCCCCAGCATTTT.

V and J are TRBV20-1 and TRBJ1-1, with D possibly matching TRBD1 (6 bases). The CDR3 spans 10 residues. Germline values: CDR1 DFQATT, CDR2 SNEGSKA (reference sequence). V was clipped by 5 bases and J by 7 bases, with 8 bases between them. CDR3 bases: TGCAGTGCTTGGACAGTTGAAGCTTTCTTT. Its protein is CSAWTVEAFF.

The gene calls are TRBV5-5 and TRBJ1-1; D remains unclear. The germline gives CDR1 SGHKS, CDR2 YYEKEE (reference sequence). Trimming cost V 3 bases and J 0 bases, with 15 bases left between them. This CDR3 is 16 amino acids long. The CDR3 protein is CASSYTSGLLNTEAFF. The CDR3 DNA reads as TGTGCCAGCAGCTATACCTCTGGACTATTGAACACTGAAGCTTTCTTT.

This chain uses TRBV12-3 or TRBV12-4 with TRBJ1-2; TRBD1 aligns across 8 bases. This CDR3 has 12 amino acids. V gave up 5 bases and J gave up 8 bases; unmatched junction bases: 4. The CDR3, as DNA: TGTGCCAGCAGTCGGGACAGGAAGGGCTACACCTTC. Translated: CASSRDRKGYTF.

This clone appeared once. The chain uses TRBV4-3 and TRBJ2-1, with TRBD1 matching over 7 bases. From germline, CDR1 is LGHNA and CDR2 YSLEER. V shed 1 base and J 9 bases; nucleotides not matched to a gene: 3. The CDR3 is 13 residues long. CDR3 protein: CASSQVQGTEQFF. For the CDR3, the DNA is TGCGCCAGCAGCCAAGTACAGGGGACTGAGCAGTTCTTC.

The V and J genes are TRBV7-9 and TRBJ2-5; D uncertain. CDR1 is SEHNR and CDR2 is FQNEAQ in the germline V gene (reference sequence). V was clipped by 2 bases and J by 5 bases, with 9 bases between them. This CDR3 is built from 13 residues. Here the CDR3 DNA reads TGTGCCAGCAGCTTATTACCCCAGGAGACCCAGTACTTC. Protein product: CASSLLPQETQYF.

V and J are TRBV9 and TRBJ2-3; D unclear. The CDR3 loop spans 13 amino acids. The germline V gene has CDR1 SGDLS and CDR2 YYNGEE. Trimming cost V 0 bases and J 2 bases, with 4 bases left between them. The CDR3 sequence is CASSVDFTDTQYF. CDR3 coding DNA: TGTGCCAGCAGCGTAGACTTCACAGATACGCAGTATTTT.

V is TRBV19 and J is TRBJ1-2; 7 bases align to TRBD1. Looked up from germline, CDR1 is LNHDA and CDR2 is SQIVND (reference sequence). The CDR3 consists of 14 residues. V lost 5 bases, J lost 6 bases, and 9 bases stayed unmatched. The CDR3 DNA is TGTGCCAGTAGTCTAATGACAGGGAGGCATGGCTACACCTTC. As protein: CASSLMTGRHGYTF. The full variable domain, in which reference TRBV19 and TRBJ1-2 provide the parts outside the CDR3, is DGGITQSPKYLFRKEGQNVTLSCEQNLNHDAMYWYRQDPGQGLRLIYYSQIVNDFQKGDIAEGYSVSREKKESFPLTVTSAQKNPTAFYLCASSLMTGRHGYTFGSGTRLTVV.

Here the CDR3 reads CASRGLNSPGYGYTF. DNA of the CDR3: TGTGCCAGCAGGGGTTTAAATAGCCCTGGCTATGGCTACACCTTC. This sequence joins TRBV6-4 and TRBJ1-2, with D unclear. Germline-derived CDR1 and CDR2 are MRHNA and SNTAGT. The CDR3 covers 15 residues. Trimming took 6 bases from V and 4 from J, leaving 18 bases between them.

This chain uses TRBV4-3 with TRBJ1-2; D call uncertain. The CDR3 is made up of 18 amino acids. Germline V gene data show CDR1 as LGHNA and CDR2 as YSLEER. V lost 0 bases, J lost 6 bases, and 23 bases lay in between. CDR3 sequence (DNA): TGCGCCAGCAGCCAAGATCTTGGGCATCTCCTACCCCCGGATGGCTACACCTTC. Amino acid sequence: CASSQDLGHLLPPDGYTF.

This rearrangement joins TRBV19 to TRBJ1-5; D not resolved. Trimming took 5 bases from V and 3 from J, leaving 14 bases between them. CDR1 LNHDA and CDR2 SQIVND come from the germline V gene (reference sequence). This CDR3 region has 15 residues. CDR3 in DNA: TGTGCCAGTAGTGGGATCCGGGAGGACAATCAGCCCCAGCATTTT. Translating it yields CASSGIREDNQPQHF.

The genes are TRBV11-2 and TRBJ1-5, with no clear D. V dropped 1 base and J dropped 0 bases, with 10 bases sitting between them. The germline gives CDR1 SGHAT, CDR2 FQNNGV. This CDR3 is built from 16 residues. This CDR3 is CASSLGRPYSNQPQHF. For the CDR3, the DNA is TGTGCCAGCAGCTTAGGGAGGCCGTATAGCAATCAGCCCCAGCATTTT.

Note on this clone: The germline gene is not matched at one end of the junction; a read error may be the cause. The rearrangement uses TRBV18 and TRBJ2-7; D not resolved. Germline CDR1 is KGHSH and CDR2 is LQKENI. The CDR3 is made up of 14 amino acids. This CDR3 is CASSPLRVYYEQYF. The CDR3 bases are TGTGCCAGCTCGCCACTTCGGGTCTACTACGAGCAGTACTTC.

This clone appeared a few times. The genes are TRBV18 and TRBJ2-3; TRBD1 might be the D (6 bases). This CDR3 has 13 amino acids. Between the trimmed V and J ends, which lost 6 bases and 1 base, there was a span of 8 bases. Germline values: CDR1 KGHSH, CDR2 LQKENI. CDR3 nucleotide sequence: TGTGCCAGCTCGTACAGGGGCACAGATACGCAGTATTTT. This sequence encodes CASSYRGTDTQYF. The variable domain in full, completed from reference TRBV18 and TRBJ2-3, reads NAGVMQNPRHLVRRRGQEARLRCSPMKGHSHVYWYRQLPEEGLKFMVYLQKENIIDESGMPKERFSAEFPKEGPSILRIQQVVRGDSAAYFCASSYRGTDTQYFGPGTRLTVL.